This TCR beta chain was found in a study of blood T cell repertoires in COVID-19. Trimming cost V 2 bases and J 5 bases; bases outside gene matches: 13. The CDR3 covers 17 residues. Method: immunoSEQ multiplex PCR; TCRdb's copy keeps in-frame clones and lacks some. The table records some 180,000 clones, around four fifths of them present only once. The V gene is TRBV6-7, the J gene TRBJ2-7; 9 bases fit TRBD1. TRBV6-7 is annotated as an ORF whose role is uncertain. Sequences were obtained from peripheral blood. This sequence originates from an elderly woman with active or convalescent COVID-19. The CDR3 sequence: CASSYPLTTGGSHEQYF. Here the CDR3 DNA reads TGTGCCAGCAGTTACCCACTAACAACAGGGGGCAGCCACGAGCAGTACTTC.